The 22 T cell receptor beta chains below all came from one sample that was sequenced in a study of blood T cell repertoires in COVID-19. Some clones are missing from TCRdb's copy, which holds only in-frame ones; the method was immunoSEQ multiplex PCR. Of 85,000 to 100,000 clones listed, approximately 70% are singletons. Material: peripheral blood. The receptors stem from a woman aged 55-75 years in a cohort sampled during active or convalescent COVID-19.

The chain employs TRBV11-2 and TRBJ2-3; 7 bases line up with TRBD2. The germline CDR1 and CDR2 sequences are SGHAT and FQNNGV. CDR3 size: 16 residues. Trimming at V came to 1 base and at J to 2 bases, leaving 6 bases not matched to a gene. The CDR3 reads CASSLAGGGLTDTQYF. CDR3 coding DNA: TGTGCCAGCAGCTTAGCGGGCGGGGGTCTCACAGATACGCAGTATTTT.

This clone showed up just once. V gene TRBV19 combines with J gene TRBJ1-3, with unresolved D. Germline CDR1 LNHDA, CDR2 SQIVND (reference sequence). This CDR3 has 12 residues. Between the trimmed V and J ends, which lost 4 bases and 7 bases, there was a span of 8 bases. In DNA form, the CDR3 reads TGTGCCAGTAGTACATCTCGGAACACCATATATTTT. This sequence encodes CASSTSRNTIYF. The full variable domain, its missing parts supplied by reference TRBV19 and TRBJ1-3, is DGGITQSPKYLFRKEGQNVTLSCEQNLNHDAMYWYRQDPGQGLRLIYYSQIVNDFQKGDIAEGYSVSREKKESFPLTVTSAQKNPTAFYLCASSTSRNTIYFGEGSWLTVV.

There are a few counts of this clone. The J gene is TRBJ1-3, the V gene TRBV4-1; 8 positions match TRBD1. Germline CDR1 MGHRA, CDR2 YSYEKL. CDR3 length: 16 amino acids. V shed 1 base, J shed 2 bases, and the junction held 4 bases outside the gene matches. The CDR3 DNA sequence: TGCGCCAGCAGCCAAGCGCCGACAGGGGCTGGAAACACCATATATTTT. Residues: CASSQAPTGAGNTIYF.

The chain joins TRBV7-3 to TRBJ2-5, with 7 bases fitting TRBD1. This CDR3 comprises 15 residues. Germline V lookup: CDR1 SGHTA, CDR2 FQGTGA. Trimming took 4 bases from V and 3 from J; bases not matched to a gene: 8. The CDR3 spells CASSSGSGTEETQYF. CDR3 coding DNA: TGTGCCAGCAGCTCAGGCTCCGGGACAGAAGAGACCCAGTACTTC.

The DNA for the CDR3 is TGTGCCAGCTCACCTCAGGGGAACACTGAAGCTTTCTTT. Protein product: CASSPQGNTEAFF. This rearrangement joins TRBV18 to TRBJ1-1; D is possibly TRBD1 (5 bases). The CDR3 has 13 residues. Trimming shortened V by 3 bases and J by 1 base, and 6 bases separated the two germline ends. The germline V gene has CDR1 KGHSH and CDR2 LQKENI.

This sequence joins TRBV5-6 and TRBJ1-2, with D hard to call. The V end was cut by 0 bases, the J end by 2 bases, with 14 bases between. This CDR3 has 16 amino acids. The germline CDR1 and CDR2 sequences are SGHDT and YYEEEE. The chain's CDR3 is CASSLVFRWENYGYTF. For the CDR3, the DNA is TGTGCCAGCAGCTTGGTTTTTAGGTGGGAGAACTATGGCTACACCTTC.

The chain joins TRBV14 to TRBJ1-4; TRBD1 agrees at 7 bases. The CDR3 sequence is 15 residues long. V lost 3 bases, J lost 8 bases, and 9 bases stayed unmatched. The germline V gene encodes CDR1 SGHDN and CDR2 FVKESK. Written as DNA, the CDR3 is TGTGCCAGCAGCCACCTGACAGGGATAAACGAAAAACTGTTTTTT. Its translation is CASSHLTGINEKLFF. Full variable domain (remainder filled in from reference TRBV14 and TRBJ1-4): EAGVTQFPSHSVIEKGQTVTLRCDPISGHDNLYWYRRVMGKEIKFLLHFVKESKQDESGMPNNRFLAERTGGTYSTLKVQPAELEDSGVYFCASSHLTGINEKLFFGSGTQLSVL.

This clone was observed once. The V call is TRBV12-3 or TRBV12-4, the J call TRBJ1-4; 8 bases fit TRBD1. The CDR3 length is 12 residues. The ends lost 10 bases at V and 7 bases at J; junction bases unmatched: 5. The CDR3, as DNA: TGTGCCACCATAGGACAGGGTGAAAAACTGTTTTTT. Translated: CATIGQGEKLFF.

This clone was detected only a few times. V usage is TRBV2 and J usage is TRBJ1-5, with D possibly TRBD1 on 6 matching bases. The CDR3 runs 14 residues. CDR1 is SNHLY and CDR2 is FYNNEI in the germline V gene. Deletions cut 8 bases from V and 0 bases from J, with 11 bases between. CDR3 DNA: TGTGCCAGCGGGGAACAGGGTAGCAATCAGCCCCAGCATTTT. Protein: CASGEQGSNQPQHF.

This clone has just a few counts. CDR3 nucleotides: TGTGCCAGCAGTCCCCAGGCTCTCTCTGGAAACACCATATATTTT. It encodes CASSPQALSGNTIYF. J is TRBJ1-3 and V is TRBV27, with D hard to call. V was trimmed by 5 bases and J by 0 bases, leaving 11 bases between them. The CDR3 is 15 residues long. The germline CDR1 and CDR2 sequences are MNHEY and SMNVEV (reference sequence).

This clone appeared a single time. The V and J genes are TRBV11-3 and TRBJ2-2; 7 positions agree with TRBD2. This CDR3 is 15 amino acids long. CDR1 and CDR2 (germline): SGHNT, YENEEA. V shed 2 bases, J shed 5 bases, and the junction held 5 bases outside the gene matches. The CDR3 DNA is TGTGCCAGCAGCTTAAGCCAGGGAGGGACCGGGGAGCTGTTTTTT. Translation: CASSLSQGGTGELFF.

The V and J genes are TRBV7-3 and TRBJ2-1; a possible D gene is TRBD2 (5 bases). The CDR3 contains 15 residues. CDR1 and CDR2 (germline): SGHTA, FQGTGA. Trimming shortened V by 2 bases and J by 0 bases, and 8 bases separated the two germline ends. CDR3 loop: CASSLVGSSYNEQFF. The DNA of the CDR3 is TGTGCCAGCAGCTTAGTGGGGAGCTCCTACAATGAGCAGTTCTTC.

This rearrangement joins TRBV29-1 to TRBJ1-2; D is possibly TRBD1 (5 bases). Germline assignment: CDR1 SQVTM and CDR2 ANQGSEA. This CDR3 comprises 14 residues. V was trimmed by 3 bases and J by 7 bases, leaving 18 bases between them. CDR3 sequence reads: CSVDPLAGPFGYTF. In nucleotides, the CDR3 is TGCAGCGTTGATCCCCTGGCAGGGCCGTTTGGCTACACCTTC. The full variable domain, in which reference TRBV29-1 and TRBJ1-2 provide the parts outside the CDR3, is SAVISQKPSRDICQRGTSLTIQCQVDSQVTMMFWYRQQPGQSLTLIATANQGSEATYESGFVIDKFPISRPNLTFSTLTVSNMSPEDSSIYLCSVDPLAGPFGYTFGSGTRLTVV.

The chain carries TRBV27 and TRBJ2-3; 14 bases are a match to TRBD2. CDR3 length: 19 amino acids. Trimming at V came to 6 bases and at J to 0 bases, leaving 11 bases not matched to a gene. Germline V CDR1 and CDR2: MNHEY, SMNVEV (reference sequence). CDR3 coding DNA: TGTGCCAGCAGATGGCTCGGGACTAGCGGGGGCCCGAGCACAGATACGCAGTATTTT. Amino acid sequence: CASRWLGTSGGPSTDTQYF.

This sequence joins TRBV19 and TRBJ1-1; possibly TRBD1 for D (6 bases). With 8 bases removed from V and 6 bases from J, the gap between germline ends came to 16 bases. Germline V gene sequence: CDR1 LNHDA, CDR2 SQIVND (reference sequence). The CDR3 contains 13 residues. CDR3 sequence: CASGFGGLPEAFF. CDR3 sequence (DNA): TGTGCCAGTGGATTCGGGGGGCTGCCTGAAGCTTTCTTT.

The chain carries TRBV10-3 and TRBJ1-1; unclear D gene. Germline CDR1 reads ENHRY; CDR2 reads SYGVKD. CDR3 size: 14 residues. V shed 7 bases and J shed 0 bases, with 12 bases lying between them. The CDR3 DNA follows: TGTGCCATCACCTCCGAGGGAATGAACACTGAAGCTTTCTTT. Encoded protein: CAITSEGMNTEAFF.

The rearrangement links TRBV6-2 or TRBV6-3 to TRBJ2-5; D might be TRBD1 (6 bases). The CDR3 is 14 amino acids. Between the trimmed V and J ends, which lost 4 bases and 7 bases, there was a span of 16 bases. From germline, CDR1 is MNHEY and CDR2 SVGEGT. Here the CDR3 DNA reads TGTGCCAGCAGTTCAACCGGGACAAGAGGGACCCAGTACTTC. Protein: CASSSTGTRGTQYF.

The chain carries TRBV7-9 and TRBJ1-1; 8 bases are a match to TRBD1. Germline CDR1 is SEHNR and CDR2 is FQNEAQ (reference sequence). The J segment lost 3 bases and the V segment lost 3 bases, leaving 3 bases of the junction unmatched. The CDR3 runs to 14 residues. The CDR3 sequence: CASSLQGAYTEAFF. CDR3 nucleotides: TGTGCCAGCAGCTTGCAGGGGGCCTACACTGAAGCTTTCTTT.

The genes are TRBV3-1 (or the pseudogene TRBV3-2) and TRBJ2-3, with no clear D. Trimming removed 4 bases from V and 0 bases from J, with 14 bases in between. Germline CDR1 and CDR2: LGHDT and YNNKEL (reference sequence). The CDR3 contains 16 residues. Here the CDR3 reads CASSLKRTASTDTQYF. As DNA, the CDR3 is TGTGCCAGCAGCCTAAAAAGAACAGCTAGCACAGATACGCAGTATTTT.

This clone has only a few counts. This chain's CDR3 is CASSLFRGAQETQYF. CDR3 DNA: TGTGCCAGCAGCTTGTTTCGGGGGGCTCAAGAGACCCAGTACTTC. The rearrangement joins TRBV5-4 to TRBJ2-5; possibly TRBD2 for D (7 bases). V lost 1 base and J lost 2, with 12 bases in between. Germline loops: CDR1 SGHNT, CDR2 YYREEE (reference sequence). This CDR3 has 15 amino acids.

This sequence joins TRBV12-3 or TRBV12-4 and TRBJ1-2, with 10 bases that match TRBD1. With V trimmed by 6 bases and J by 8 bases, 6 bases remained unmatched. This CDR3 comprises 13 residues. CDR3 in amino acids: CASSLGQGNGYTF. The CDR3 DNA follows: TGTGCCAGCAGCCTGGGACAGGGGAACGGCTACACCTTC.

The V and J genes are TRBV5-4 and TRBJ1-3; 8 bases fit TRBD1. V lost 4 bases, J lost 7 bases, and 4 bases stayed unmatched. CDR3 length equals 13 residues. Germline CDR1 is SGHNT and CDR2 is YYREEE (reference sequence). The CDR3 sequence is CASSRTGHNTIYF. CDR3 coding DNA: TGTGCCAGCAGCCGGACAGGGCACAACACCATATATTTT.